Following are 26 T cell receptor beta chains from one sample sequenced in a study of cytomegalovirus exposure and HLA in healthy donors. In the PCR, 60 Vbeta and 13 Jbeta primers were used. Repertoires were generated with immunoSEQ multiplex PCR, while TCRdb's copy carries only in-frame clones and drops some. The sample yields roughly 180,000 clones, 76% seen once. Sequenced input: PBMCs. All receptors derive from a female donor in good health and CMV-seronegative.

The J gene is TRBJ1-5, the V gene TRBV10-3; D is undetermined. The germline V and J ends were trimmed by 0 bases and 2 bases, with 17 bases remaining between them. CDR1 ENHRY and CDR2 SYGVKD come from the germline V gene. This CDR3 is 18 amino acids long. In DNA, the CDR3 is TGTGCCATCAGTGAGTCGGAACAGATGGCTTATGGCAATCAGCCCCAGCATTTT. It codes for CAISESEQMAYGNQPQHF.

The CDR3 loop reads CASSTRYTGTDQPQHF. CDR3 nucleotide sequence: TGTGCCAGCAGCACACGATATACAGGGACGGATCAGCCCCAGCATTTT. The V call is TRBV21-1, the J call TRBJ1-5; TRBD1 is the table's D call, not checked against the DNA. TRBV21-1 is reported as a pseudogene. The CDR3 covers 16 residues.

This clone came up once. The rearrangement uses TRBV7-3 and TRBJ1-2; 11 bases map to TRBD1. The germline CDR1 and CDR2 sequences are SGHTA and FQGTGA. The J segment lost 8 bases and the V segment lost 5 bases, leaving 7 bases of the junction unmatched. The CDR3 is made up of 14 amino acids. The CDR3 reads CASSPGTGGWGYTF. CDR3 nucleotide sequence: TGTGCCAGCAGCCCGGGGACAGGGGGTTGGGGCTACACCTTC.

The chain recombines TRBV15 with TRBJ1-4, with D perhaps matching TRBD1 (6 bases). Germline loops: CDR1 LNHNV, CDR2 YYDKDF (reference sequence). The CDR3 runs 13 residues. The V end was cut by 8 bases, the J end by 11 bases, with 18 bases between. CDR3 loop: CATRAGGASKLFF. CDR3 sequence (DNA): TGTGCCACCCGGGCGGGGGGCGCGAGTAAACTGTTTTTT.

The chain recombines TRBV5-1 with TRBJ1-6; possible D gene TRBD1, 5 bases. Germline V lookup: CDR1 SGHRS, CDR2 YFSETQ. Trimming removed 0 bases at V and 5 bases at J, with 9 bases between. The CDR3 consists of 15 residues. The CDR3 DNA is TGCGCCAGCAGCTTGGCCCAGGGAAATAATTCACCCCTCCACTTT. Residues: CASSLAQGNNSPLHF.

This chain joins TRBV7-9 and TRBJ1-1; D gene uncertain. The V and J ends lost 4 bases and 1 base respectively, with 7 bases between them. Germline V gene sequence: CDR1 SEHNR, CDR2 FQNEAQ (reference sequence). This CDR3 contains 13 residues. As DNA, the CDR3 is TGTGCCAGCAGCTCGCAGGAGAACACTGAAGCTTTCTTT. Translation gives CASSSQENTEAFF.

The genes are TRBV19 and TRBJ1-2; D uncertain. V was pared by 3 bases and J by 8 bases, with 16 bases between. Germline V gene data show CDR1 as LNHDA and CDR2 as SQIVND (reference sequence). The CDR3 runs to 14 residues. This chain's CDR3 is CASSIPRTRSGYTF. CDR3 DNA sequence: TGTGCCAGTAGTATTCCCAGAACTCGTAGCGGCTACACCTTC.

This clone was picked up a small number of times. The identical CDR3 is also encoded by other nucleotide sequences in the sample. The chain recombines TRBV29-1 with TRBJ2-3; D perhaps matches TRBD2 (6 bases). V dropped 4 bases and J dropped 3 bases, with 8 bases sitting between them. Germline V CDR1 and CDR2: SQVTM, ANQGSEA. This CDR3 contains 12 residues. The CDR3 coding sequence is TGCAGCGTTGGGGGAGGAACAGATACGCAGTATTTT. Translated: CSVGGGTDTQYF.

The gene calls are TRBV28 and TRBJ2-7; 10 positions agree with TRBD2. This CDR3 has 14 residues. V was clipped by 4 bases and J by 2 bases; unmatched bases: 2. In germline, CDR1 is MDHEN, CDR2 SYDVKM. CDR3 coding DNA: TGTGCCAGCAGTTGGACTAGCGGAACCTACGAGCAGTACTTC. This codes for CASSWTSGTYEQYF.

This chain connects TRBV28 to TRBJ2-5, with a possible D match to TRBD1 (6 bases). Trimming left V 5 bases short and J 7 bases short, with 20 bases between. CDR3 length: 15 amino acids. The germline gives CDR1 MDHEN, CDR2 SYDVKM. The CDR3 nucleotides are TGTGCCAGCAGTGCCTGGACAGCTGGCTTCTCGACCCAGTACTTC. Encoded protein: CASSAWTAGFSTQYF.

This rearrangement joins TRBV9 to TRBJ2-3, with a tentative D call TRBD2 (5 bases). V gave up 3 bases and J gave up 2 bases, with 19 bases separating them. This CDR3 is built from 17 residues. Looked up from germline, CDR1 is SGDLS and CDR2 is YYNGEE. CDR3: CASSASGNNLPTDTQYF. The CDR3 DNA reads TGTGCCAGCAGCGCCTCCGGGAACAACCTTCCCACAGATACGCAGTATTTT.

The chain has TRBV5-1 and TRBJ2-5, with 13 bases that match TRBD2. With V trimmed by 3 bases and J by 4 bases, 6 bases remained unmatched. CDR1 is SGHRS and CDR2 is YFSETQ in the germline V gene. The CDR3 is 16 residues long. CDR3 sequence reads: CASSSMGLAGPETQYF. DNA of the CDR3: TGCGCCAGCAGCTCCATGGGACTAGCGGGGCCAGAGACCCAGTACTTC.

The J gene is TRBJ2-1, the V gene TRBV4-1, with a possible D match to TRBD2 (5 bases). The CDR3 consists of 18 residues. V gave up 4 bases and J gave up 8 bases, with 27 bases separating them. Germline CDR1 is MGHRA and CDR2 is YSYEKL. This CDR3 is CASSRTSAVLGDRDEQFF. CDR3 nucleotides: TGCGCCAGCAGCCGCACTAGTGCGGTGCTAGGAGATCGCGATGAGCAGTTCTTC.

V is TRBV2 and J is TRBJ2-4; D is undetermined. CDR3 length equals 13 residues. Germline CDR1 and CDR2: SNHLY and FYNNEI. Trimming stripped 6 bases from V and 0 bases from J, with 6 bases between. The CDR3 region has the DNA TGTGCCAGCAGGGAACTAGCCAAAAACATTCAGTACTTC. Amino acids: CASRELAKNIQYF.

This clone was observed a handful of times. The chain employs TRBV7-9 and TRBJ1-2; no clear D gene. Germline V lookup: CDR1 SEHNR, CDR2 FQNEAQ (reference sequence). V lost 1 base and J 7 bases, leaving 4 bases between the germline ends. The length of the CDR3 is 11 residues. CDR3 DNA sequence: TGTGCCAGCAGCTTAGGAGCTGGCTACACCTTC. Residues: CASSLGAGYTF.

The chain is built from TRBV7-2 and TRBJ2-7, with 11 bases lining up with TRBD2. This CDR3 spans 15 amino acids. J was trimmed by 5 bases and V by 5 bases; bases with no gene match: 8. Germline V gives CDR1 SGHTA, CDR2 FQGNSA. This CDR3 reads CASSDFTSGGNEQYF. CDR3 sequence (DNA): TGTGCCAGCAGCGACTTCACTAGCGGGGGAAACGAGCAGTACTTC.

This clone has just one count. The rearrangement links TRBV5-4 to TRBJ2-1, with TRBD2 matching 15 bases. The CDR3 runs to 15 residues. Germline loops: CDR1 SGHNT, CDR2 YYREEE (reference sequence). V gave up 3 bases and J gave up 9 bases; unmatched junction bases: 4. CDR3: CASSWTSGRASEQFF. For the CDR3, the DNA is TGTGCCAGCAGCTGGACTAGCGGGAGGGCCAGTGAGCAGTTCTTC.

Regarding this clone: At the DNA level, this CDR3 is encoded by other sequences in the same sample as well. The chain links TRBV9 to TRBJ2-2; D is ambiguous. This CDR3 region has 12 residues. In germline, CDR1 is SGDLS, CDR2 YYNGEE. The ends were cut back, 3 bases at V and 5 bases at J, with 5 bases in the middle. This CDR3 is CASSAVTGELFF. CDR3 nucleotides: TGTGCCAGCAGCGCCGTGACCGGGGAGCTGTTTTTT.

The chain combines TRBV28 with TRBJ2-7, with D perhaps matching TRBD1 (6 bases). V dropped 4 bases and J dropped 2 bases, with 18 bases sitting between them. This CDR3 has 16 amino acids. Germline CDR1 is MDHEN and CDR2 is SYDVKM. CDR3 coding DNA: TGTGCCAGCAGTTCCGGACAGATTAAACAAACCTACGAGCAGTACTTC. Its protein product is CASSSGQIKQTYEQYF. Variable domain in full (rest from reference TRBV28 and TRBJ2-7): DVKVTQSSRYLVKRTGEKVFLECVQDMDHENMFWYRQDPGLGLRLIYFSYDVKMKEKGDIPEGYSVSREKKERFSLILESASTNQTSMYLCASSSGQIKQTYEQYFGPGTRLTVT.

The chain employs TRBV7-9 and TRBJ2-2; TRBD1 aligns across 9 bases. Looked up from germline, CDR1 is SEHNR and CDR2 is FQNEAQ (reference sequence). The CDR3 has 15 amino acids. The V segment lost 7 bases and the J segment 3 bases; nucleotides outside the gene matches: 6. CDR3 loop: CASTRQGEDTGELFF. In DNA, the CDR3 is TGTGCCAGCACCAGACAGGGGGAGGACACCGGGGAGCTGTTTTTT.

The rearrangement uses TRBV7-2 and TRBJ2-3; D is perhaps TRBD1 (5 bases). From germline, CDR1 is SGHTA and CDR2 FQGNSA. The length of the CDR3 is 15 residues. V dropped 5 bases and J dropped 0 bases, with 12 bases sitting between them. The CDR3, as DNA: TGTGCCAGCAGCGTTCAGGGCTCGAGCACAGATACGCAGTATTTT. Encoded protein: CASSVQGSSTDTQYF.

The chain carries TRBV28 and TRBJ2-7, with D tentatively TRBD2 (6 bases). Trimming cost V 6 bases and J 4 bases, with 13 bases left between them. The CDR3 contains 13 residues. Looked up from germline, CDR1 is MDHEN and CDR2 is SYDVKM. CDR3 DNA: TGTGCCAGCAGAACCGGGACTTTTTACGAGCAGTACTTC. It encodes CASRTGTFYEQYF.

The chain carries TRBV6-5 and TRBJ1-1; D is uncertain. There are 15 residues in the CDR3. The V gene's germline CDR1 is MNHEY and CDR2 SVGAGI. Deletions cut 4 bases from V and 0 bases from J, with 12 bases between. The CDR3 coding sequence is TGTGCCAGCAGTTTGGCGACAACTCTGAACACTGAAGCTTTCTTT. Protein sequence: CASSLATTLNTEAFF.

V is TRBV7-3 and J is TRBJ1-1; possible D gene TRBD1, 6 bases. V shed 5 bases and J shed 0 bases, with 13 bases lying between them. The germline V gene has CDR1 SGHTA and CDR2 FQGTGA. This CDR3 has 15 amino acids. CDR3 coding DNA: TGTGCCAGCAGCCGTACAGGGTCTATGAACACTGAAGCTTTCTTT. Its protein is CASSRTGSMNTEAFF.

The chain uses TRBV4-3 and TRBJ2-5; tentatively, D is TRBD2 (6 bases). The J call may be in error: the DNA end matches TRBJ2-7 better. The CDR3 is 17 amino acids. The germline gives CDR1 LGHNA, CDR2 YSLEER. The CDR3 nucleotides read TGCGCCAGCAGCCAAGAGGCGCGGCGGGAATTCGACTACGAGCAGTACTTC. Encoded protein: CASSQEARREFDYEQYF.

The table lists this clone with a few counts. The rearrangement joins TRBV13 to TRBJ1-1; D is possibly TRBD1 (5 bases). The CDR3 runs 13 residues. Germline V gene sequence: CDR1 PRHDT, CDR2 FYEKMQ (reference sequence). Trimming stripped 6 bases from V and 4 bases from J, with 12 bases between. DNA of the CDR3: TGTGCCAGCAGTCCAAGACAGACCACTGAAGCTTTCTTT. Residues: CASSPRQTTEAFF.